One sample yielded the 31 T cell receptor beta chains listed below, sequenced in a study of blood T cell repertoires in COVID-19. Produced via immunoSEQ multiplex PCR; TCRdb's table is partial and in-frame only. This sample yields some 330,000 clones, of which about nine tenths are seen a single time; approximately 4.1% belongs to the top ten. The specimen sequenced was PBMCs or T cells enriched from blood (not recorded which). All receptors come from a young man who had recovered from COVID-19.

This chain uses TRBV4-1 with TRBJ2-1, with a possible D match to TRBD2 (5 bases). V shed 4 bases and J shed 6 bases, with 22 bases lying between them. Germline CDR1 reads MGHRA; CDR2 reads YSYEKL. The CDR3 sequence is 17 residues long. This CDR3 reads CASSLGRWFLGGNEQFF. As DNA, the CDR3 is TGCGCCAGCAGCCTTGGGCGGTGGTTTCTCGGAGGCAATGAGCAGTTCTTC.

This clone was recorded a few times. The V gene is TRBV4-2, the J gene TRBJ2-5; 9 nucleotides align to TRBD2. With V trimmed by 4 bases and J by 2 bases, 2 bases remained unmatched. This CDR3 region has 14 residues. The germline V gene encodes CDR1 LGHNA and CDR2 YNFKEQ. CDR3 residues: CASSPSGEQETQYF. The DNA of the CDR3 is TGTGCCAGCAGCCCTAGCGGGGAACAAGAGACCCAGTACTTC.

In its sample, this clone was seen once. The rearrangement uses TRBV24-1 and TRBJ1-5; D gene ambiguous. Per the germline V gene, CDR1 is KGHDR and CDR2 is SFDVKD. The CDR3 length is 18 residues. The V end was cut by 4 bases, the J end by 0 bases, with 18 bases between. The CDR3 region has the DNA TGTGCCACCAGTGAGACCCGACATGGCCCCCGTAGCAATCAGCCCCAGCATTTT. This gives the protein CATSETRHGPRSNQPQHF.

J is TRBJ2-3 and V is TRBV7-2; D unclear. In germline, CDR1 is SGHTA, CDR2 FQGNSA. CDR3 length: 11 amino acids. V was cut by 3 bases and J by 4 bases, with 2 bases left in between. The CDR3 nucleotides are TGTGCCAGCAGCTTCTCAGATACGCAGTATTTT. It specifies CASSFSDTQYF.

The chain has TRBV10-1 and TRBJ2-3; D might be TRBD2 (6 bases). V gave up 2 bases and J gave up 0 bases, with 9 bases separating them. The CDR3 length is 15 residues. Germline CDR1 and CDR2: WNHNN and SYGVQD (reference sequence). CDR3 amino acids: CASSEGLSSTDTQYF. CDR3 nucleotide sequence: TGCGCCAGCAGTGAGGGACTAAGTAGCACAGATACGCAGTATTTT.

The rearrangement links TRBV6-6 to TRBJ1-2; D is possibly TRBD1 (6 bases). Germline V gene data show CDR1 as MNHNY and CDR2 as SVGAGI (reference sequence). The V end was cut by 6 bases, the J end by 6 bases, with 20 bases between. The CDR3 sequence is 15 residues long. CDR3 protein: CASSASHRDSDGYTF. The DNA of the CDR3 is TGTGCCAGCAGCGCCAGTCACAGGGATTCTGATGGCTACACCTTC.

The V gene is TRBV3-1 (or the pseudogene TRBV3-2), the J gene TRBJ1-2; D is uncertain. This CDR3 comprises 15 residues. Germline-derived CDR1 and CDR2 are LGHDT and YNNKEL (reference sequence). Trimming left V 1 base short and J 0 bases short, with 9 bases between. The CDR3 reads CASSQGWSPNYGYTF. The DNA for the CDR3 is TGTGCCAGCAGCCAAGGGTGGAGCCCTAACTATGGCTACACCTTC.

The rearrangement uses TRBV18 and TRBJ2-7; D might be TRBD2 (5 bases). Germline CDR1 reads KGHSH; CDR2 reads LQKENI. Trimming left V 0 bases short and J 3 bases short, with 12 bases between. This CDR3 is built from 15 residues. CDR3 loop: CASSPPSRGVYEQYF. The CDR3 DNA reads TGTGCCAGCTCACCACCGAGCCGGGGAGTCTACGAGCAGTACTTC.

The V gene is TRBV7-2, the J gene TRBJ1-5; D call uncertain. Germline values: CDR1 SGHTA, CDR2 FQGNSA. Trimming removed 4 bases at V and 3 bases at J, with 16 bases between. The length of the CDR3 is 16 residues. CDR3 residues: CASSYPQEGFNQPQHF. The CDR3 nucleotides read TGTGCCAGCAGCTACCCCCAGGAGGGATTCAATCAGCCCCAGCATTTT.

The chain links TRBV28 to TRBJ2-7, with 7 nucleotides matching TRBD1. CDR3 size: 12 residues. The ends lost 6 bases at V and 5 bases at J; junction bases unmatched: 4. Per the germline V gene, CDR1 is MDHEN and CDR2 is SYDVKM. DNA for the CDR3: TGTGCCAGCAGATCAGGGGGTCACGAGCAGTACTTC. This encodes CASRSGGHEQYF.

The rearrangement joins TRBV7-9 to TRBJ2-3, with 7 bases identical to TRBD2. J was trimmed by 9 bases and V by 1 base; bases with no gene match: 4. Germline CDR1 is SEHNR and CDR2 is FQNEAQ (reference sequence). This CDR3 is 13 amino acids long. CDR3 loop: CASSLEGGGTQYF. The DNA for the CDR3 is TGTGCCAGCAGCTTAGAAGGCGGGGGAACGCAGTATTTT.

CDR3 DNA sequence: TGTGCCAGCAGCACGCCTGGAGAAGAGACCCAGTACTTC. Translation: CASSTPGEETQYF. The chain links TRBV5-4 to TRBJ2-5; D not resolved. CDR3 length equals 13 residues. V shed 4 bases and J shed 3 bases, with 10 bases lying between them. The germline CDR1 and CDR2 sequences are SGHNT and YYREEE (reference sequence). Combining the CDR3 with reference TRBV5-4 and TRBJ2-5 gives the whole variable domain ETGVTQSPTHLIKTRGQQVTLRCSSQSGHNTVSWYQQALGQGPQFIFQYYREEENGRGNFPPRFSGLQFPNYSSELNVNALELDDSALYLCASSTPGEETQYFGPGTRLLVL.

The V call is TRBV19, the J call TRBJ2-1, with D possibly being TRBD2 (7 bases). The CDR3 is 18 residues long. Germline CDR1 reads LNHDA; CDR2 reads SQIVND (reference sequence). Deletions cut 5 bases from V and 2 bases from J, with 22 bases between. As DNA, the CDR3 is TGTGCCAGTAGTCTTCTGTGGGGGGGCCAGGGGACCTACAATGAGCAGTTCTTC. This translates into CASSLLWGGQGTYNEQFF.

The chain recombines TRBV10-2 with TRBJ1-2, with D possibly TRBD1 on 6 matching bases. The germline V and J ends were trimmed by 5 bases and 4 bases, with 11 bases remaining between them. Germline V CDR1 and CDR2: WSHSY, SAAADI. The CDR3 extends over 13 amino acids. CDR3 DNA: TGCGCCAGCAGTCCGGACAGTGGCTATGGCTACACCTTC. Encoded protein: CASSPDSGYGYTF.

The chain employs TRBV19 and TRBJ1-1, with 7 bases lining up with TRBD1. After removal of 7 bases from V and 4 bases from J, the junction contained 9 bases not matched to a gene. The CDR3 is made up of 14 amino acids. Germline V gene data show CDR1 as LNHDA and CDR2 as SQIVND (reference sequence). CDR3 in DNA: TGTGCCAGTATCTCTTACTCAGGGGGCACTGAAGCTTTCTTT. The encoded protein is CASISYSGGTEAFF.

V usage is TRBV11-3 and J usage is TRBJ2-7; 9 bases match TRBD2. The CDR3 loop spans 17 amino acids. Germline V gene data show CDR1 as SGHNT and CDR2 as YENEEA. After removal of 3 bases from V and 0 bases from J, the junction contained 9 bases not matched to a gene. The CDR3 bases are TGTGCCAGCAGCTTTAGTCTAGCGGGGCCTCTCTCCTACGAGCAGTACTTC. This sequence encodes CASSFSLAGPLSYEQYF.

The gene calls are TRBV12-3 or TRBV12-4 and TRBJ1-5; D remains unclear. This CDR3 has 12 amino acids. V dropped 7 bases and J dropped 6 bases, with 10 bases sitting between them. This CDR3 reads CASTRAGQPQHF. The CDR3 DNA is TGTGCCAGCACCCGTGCCGGTCAGCCCCAGCATTTT.

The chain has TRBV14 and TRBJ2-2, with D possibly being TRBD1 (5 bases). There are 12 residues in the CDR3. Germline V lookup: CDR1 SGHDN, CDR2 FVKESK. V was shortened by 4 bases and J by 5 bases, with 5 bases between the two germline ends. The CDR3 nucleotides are TGTGCCAGCAGCCCAGGGACCGGGGAGCTGTTTTTT. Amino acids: CASSPGTGELFF.

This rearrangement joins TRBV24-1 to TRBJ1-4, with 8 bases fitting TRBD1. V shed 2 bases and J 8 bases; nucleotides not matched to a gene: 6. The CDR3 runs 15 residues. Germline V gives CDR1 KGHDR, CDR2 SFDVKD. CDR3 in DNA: TGTGCCACCAGTGATTCTGGACAGGGAGGGGAAAAACTGTTTTTT. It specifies CATSDSGQGGEKLFF.

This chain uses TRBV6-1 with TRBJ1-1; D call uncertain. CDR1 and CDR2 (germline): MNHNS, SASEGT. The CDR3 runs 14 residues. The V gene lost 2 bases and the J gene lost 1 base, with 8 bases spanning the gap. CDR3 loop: CASSEPYRNTEAFF. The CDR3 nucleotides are TGTGCCAGCAGTGAACCCTACCGGAACACTGAAGCTTTCTTT.

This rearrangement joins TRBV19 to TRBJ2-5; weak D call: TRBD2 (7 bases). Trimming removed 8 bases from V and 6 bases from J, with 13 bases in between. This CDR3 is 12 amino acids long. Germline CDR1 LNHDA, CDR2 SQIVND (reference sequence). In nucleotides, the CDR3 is TGTGCCAGTGGGGGGGCGGGGCAGACCCAGTACTTC. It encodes CASGGAGQTQYF.

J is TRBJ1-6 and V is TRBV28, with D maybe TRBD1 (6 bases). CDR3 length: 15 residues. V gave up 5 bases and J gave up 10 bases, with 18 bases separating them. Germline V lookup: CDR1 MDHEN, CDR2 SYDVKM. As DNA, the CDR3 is TGTGCCAGCAGTCGTTTGGCAGGGGACAAGTCACCCCTCCACTTT. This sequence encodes CASSRLAGDKSPLHF.

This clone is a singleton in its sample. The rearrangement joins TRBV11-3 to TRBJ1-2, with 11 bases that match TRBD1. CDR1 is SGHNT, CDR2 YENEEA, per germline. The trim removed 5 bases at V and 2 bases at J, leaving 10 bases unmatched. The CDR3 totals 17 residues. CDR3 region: CASSPPGTGGENYGYTF. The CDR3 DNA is TGTGCCAGCAGCCCACCCGGGACAGGGGGTGAGAACTATGGCTACACCTTC.

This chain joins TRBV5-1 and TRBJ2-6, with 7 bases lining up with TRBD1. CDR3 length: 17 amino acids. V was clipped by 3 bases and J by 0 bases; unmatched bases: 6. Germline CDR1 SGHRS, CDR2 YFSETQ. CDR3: CASSSGQPPSGANVLTF. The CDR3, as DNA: TGCGCCAGCAGCTCGGGACAGCCTCCCTCTGGGGCCAACGTCCTGACTTTC.

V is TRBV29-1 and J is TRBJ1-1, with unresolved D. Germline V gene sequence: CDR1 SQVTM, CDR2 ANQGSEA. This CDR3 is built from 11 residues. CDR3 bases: TGCAGTAGCGGAGTGAACACTGAAGCTTTCTTT. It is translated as CSSGVNTEAFF.

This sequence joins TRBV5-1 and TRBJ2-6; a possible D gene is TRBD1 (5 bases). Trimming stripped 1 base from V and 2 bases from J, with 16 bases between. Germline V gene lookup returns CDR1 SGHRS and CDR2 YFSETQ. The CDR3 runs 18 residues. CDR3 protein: CASSLSPQGSTGANVLTF. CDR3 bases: TGCGCCAGCAGCTTGAGTCCGCAGGGTAGTACTGGGGCCAACGTCCTGACTTTC.

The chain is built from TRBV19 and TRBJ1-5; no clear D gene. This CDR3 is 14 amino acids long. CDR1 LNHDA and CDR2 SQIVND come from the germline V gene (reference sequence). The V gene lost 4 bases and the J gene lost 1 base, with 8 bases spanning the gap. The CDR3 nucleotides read TGTGCCAGTAGTAGGGCTGTCAGCAATCAGCCCCAGCATTTT. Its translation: CASSRAVSNQPQHF.

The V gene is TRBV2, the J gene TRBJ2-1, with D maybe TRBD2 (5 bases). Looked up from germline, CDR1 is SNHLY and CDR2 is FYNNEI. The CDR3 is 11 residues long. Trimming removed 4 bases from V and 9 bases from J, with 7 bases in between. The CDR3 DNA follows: TGTGCCAGCAGTGCCGGGATTGAGCAGTTCTTC. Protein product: CASSAGIEQFF.

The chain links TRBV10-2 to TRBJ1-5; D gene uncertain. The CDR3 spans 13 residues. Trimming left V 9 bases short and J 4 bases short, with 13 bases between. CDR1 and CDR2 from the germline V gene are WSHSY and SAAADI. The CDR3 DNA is TGCGCCAGTTCCGAGGTAAAGAATCAGCCCCAGCATTTT. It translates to CASSEVKNQPQHF.

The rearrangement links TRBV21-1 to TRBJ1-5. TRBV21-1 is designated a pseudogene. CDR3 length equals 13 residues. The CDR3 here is CTNDGYSNQPQHF. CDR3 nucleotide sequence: TGTACTAACGATGGTTATAGCAATCAGCCCCAGCATTTT.

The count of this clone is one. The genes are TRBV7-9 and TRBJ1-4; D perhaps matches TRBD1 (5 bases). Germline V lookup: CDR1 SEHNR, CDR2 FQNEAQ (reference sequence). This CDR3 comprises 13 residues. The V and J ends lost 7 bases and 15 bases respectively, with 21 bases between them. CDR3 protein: CASTTWRGGMVFF. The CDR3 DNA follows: TGTGCCAGCACCACTTGGCGGGGCGGGATGGTGTTTTTT.